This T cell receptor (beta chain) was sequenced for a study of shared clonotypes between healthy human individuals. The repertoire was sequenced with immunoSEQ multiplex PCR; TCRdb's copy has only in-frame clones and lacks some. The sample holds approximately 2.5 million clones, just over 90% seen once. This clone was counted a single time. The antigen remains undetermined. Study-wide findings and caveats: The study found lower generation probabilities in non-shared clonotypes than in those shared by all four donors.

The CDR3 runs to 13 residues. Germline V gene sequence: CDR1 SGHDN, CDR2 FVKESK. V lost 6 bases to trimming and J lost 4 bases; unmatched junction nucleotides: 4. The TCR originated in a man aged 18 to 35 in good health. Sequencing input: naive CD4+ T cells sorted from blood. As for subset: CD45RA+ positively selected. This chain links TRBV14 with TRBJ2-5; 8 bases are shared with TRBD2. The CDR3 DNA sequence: TGTGCCAGCAGGGCAAGCGGGGGAGAGACCCAGTACTTC. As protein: CASRASGGETQYF.